This T cell receptor beta chain appears in the sequencing data of a study of response to subunit inactivated influenza vaccine. The V gene's germline CDR1 is SGHKS and CDR2 YYEKEE (reference sequence). V was shortened by 4 bases and J by 11 bases, with 21 bases between the two germline ends. The CDR3 runs to 14 residues. MiXCR, applied by TCRdb to the RT-PCR reads, yields one record per CDR3 protein. The table has 550,000 to 800,000 distinct CDR3 sequences, less than 20% seen once. This clonotype has a handful of counts. Its specificity is unknown. Points from the study as a whole: Each seasonal influenza vaccination, the authors suggested, recruits few new T cells.

This TCR derives from a man in his forties or fifties who received an inactivated influenza vaccine. The sequencing used PBMCs from blood, collected roughly 12 days after vaccination. V is TRBV5-5 and J is TRBJ1-1; a possible D gene is TRBD1 (5 bases). CDR3 nucleotides: TGTGCCAGCAGCCCCCCTGGGACCCCTAACGGGGCTTTCTTT. Translating gives CASSPPGTPNGAFF.